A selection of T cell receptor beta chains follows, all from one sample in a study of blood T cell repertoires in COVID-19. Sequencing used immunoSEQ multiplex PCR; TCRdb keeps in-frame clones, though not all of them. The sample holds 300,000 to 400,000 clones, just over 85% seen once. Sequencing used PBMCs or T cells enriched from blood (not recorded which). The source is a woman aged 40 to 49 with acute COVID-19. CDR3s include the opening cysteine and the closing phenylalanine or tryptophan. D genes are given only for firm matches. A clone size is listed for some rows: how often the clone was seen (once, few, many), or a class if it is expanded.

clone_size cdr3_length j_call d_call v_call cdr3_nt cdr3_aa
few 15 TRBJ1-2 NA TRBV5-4 TGTGCCAGCAGCCTCAAGAAAGGGGATCACTATGGCTACACCTTC CASSLKKGDHYGYTF
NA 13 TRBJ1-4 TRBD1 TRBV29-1 TGCAGCGTCAAGGGACAGGATAATGAAAAACTGTTTTTT CSVKGQDNEKLFF
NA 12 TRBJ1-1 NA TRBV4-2 TGTGCCAGCAGCCATAGCGGGAATGAAGCTTTCTTT CASSHSGNEAFF
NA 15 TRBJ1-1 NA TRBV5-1 TGCGCCAGCAGAGCCCCGGGTGGGGCGGGGACTGAAGCTTTCTTT CASRAPGGAGTEAFF
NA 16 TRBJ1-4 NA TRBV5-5 TGTGCCAGCAGCTTAGGAACCCCCCGGGGATTCGAAAAACTGTTTTTT CASSLGTPRGFEKLFF
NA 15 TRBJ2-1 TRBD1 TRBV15 TGTGCCACCAGGACGGGACAGGGAGCCTACAATGAGCAGTTCTTC CATRTGQGAYNEQFF
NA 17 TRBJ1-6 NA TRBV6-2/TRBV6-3 TGTGCCAGCAGTTACGAATTAGGGTCCGGCGGGAGTTCACCCCTCCACTTT CASSYELGSGGSSPLHF
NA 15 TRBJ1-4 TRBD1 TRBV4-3 TGCGCCAGCAGCCAAGAGGGACAGTTTAATGAAAAACTGTTTTTT CASSQEGQFNEKLFF
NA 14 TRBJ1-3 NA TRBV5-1 TGCGCCAGCAGCTTGGGTACAGACGGAAACACCATATATTTT CASSLGTDGNTIYF
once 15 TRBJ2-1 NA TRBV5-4 TGTGCCAGCAGCCCCCCCGGGATGAACCCTAATGAGCAGTTCTTC CASSPPGMNPNEQFF
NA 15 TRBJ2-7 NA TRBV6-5 TGTGCCAGCAGTTACGACCAGGGTGGGTCCTACGAGCAGTACTTC CASSYDQGGSYEQYF
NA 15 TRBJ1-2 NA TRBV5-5 TGTGCCAGCAGCCCCGTGGGCGCACCCTCCTATGGCTACACCTTC CASSPVGAPSYGYTF
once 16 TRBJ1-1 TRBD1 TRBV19 TGTGCCAGTAGTATGGTAAGGGGACAGACTTACACTGAAGCTTTCTTT CASSMVRGQTYTEAFF
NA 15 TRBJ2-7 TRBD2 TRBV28 TGTGCCAGCAGTTTAGTGAGCGGGAGGGGGTACGAGCAGTACTTC CASSLVSGRGYEQYF
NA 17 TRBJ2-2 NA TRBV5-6 TGTGCCAGCAGCGCGCCGGAGGCCTTCATCTCCACCGGGGAGCTGTTTTTT CASSAPEAFISTGELFF
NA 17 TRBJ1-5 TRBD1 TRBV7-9 TGTGCCAGCAGTTCAGCTACCGGGACAGGGGAATTTCAGCCCCAGCATTTT CASSSATGTGEFQPQHF
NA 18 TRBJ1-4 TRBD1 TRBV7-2 TGTGCCAGCAGCTTCAGGGGGCTTAGATACGGAACTAATGAAAAACTGTTTTTT CASSFRGLRYGTNEKLFF
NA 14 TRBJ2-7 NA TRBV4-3 TGCGCCAGCAGCCAAGACACGGGCTCCTACGAGCAGTACTTC CASSQDTGSYEQYF
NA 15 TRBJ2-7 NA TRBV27 TGTGCCAGCAGCCCACTAGACCTTAGCTCCTACGAGCAGTACTTC CASSPLDLSSYEQYF
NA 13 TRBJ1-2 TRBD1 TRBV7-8 TGTGCCAGCAGCCCAGGGGGTCCCTATGGCTACACCTTC CASSPGGPYGYTF
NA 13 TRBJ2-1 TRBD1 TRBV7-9 TGTGCCACGGACAGGTACCCATCCAATGAGCAGTTCTTC CATDRYPSNEQFF
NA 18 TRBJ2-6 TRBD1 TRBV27 TGTGCCAGCAGTTTACTTTCGGGACAGTTAACTGGGGCCAACGTCCTGACTTTC CASSLLSGQLTGANVLTF
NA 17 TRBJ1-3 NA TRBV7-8 TGTGCCAGCAGCTTAGAACGAACAGGGCCCTCTGGAAACACCATATATTTT CASSLERTGPSGNTIYF
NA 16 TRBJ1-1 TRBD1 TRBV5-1 TGCGCCAGCAGCTTGGGGGACAGGAACATGAACACTGAAGCTTTCTTT CASSLGDRNMNTEAFF
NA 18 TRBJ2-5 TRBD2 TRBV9 TGTGCCAGCAGCGTAGGAGTGGGGAGCGGGGCCGTACAAGAGACCCAGTACTTC CASSVGVGSGAVQETQYF
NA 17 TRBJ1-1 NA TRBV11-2 TGTGCCAGCAGGAGACTCTCTGGGGGCCTTGGGGGCACTGAAGCTTTCTTT CASRRLSGGLGGTEAFF
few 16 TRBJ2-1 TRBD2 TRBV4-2 TGTGCCAGCAGCCGGTTAGCGGGCAGCTCCTACAATGAGCAGTTCTTC CASSRLAGSSYNEQFF
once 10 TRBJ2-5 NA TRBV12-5 TGTGCTAGTGGCCGAGAGACCCAGTACTTC CASGRETQYF
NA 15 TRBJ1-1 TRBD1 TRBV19 TGTGCCAGTATCGACTCGGGACAGGGGAACACTGAAGCTTTCTTT CASIDSGQGNTEAFF
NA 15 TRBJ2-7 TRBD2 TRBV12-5 TGTGCTAGTGGTGAACTAGCGGGGAGCTCCTACGAGCAGTACTTC CASGELAGSSYEQYF
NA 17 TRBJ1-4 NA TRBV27 TGTGCCAGCAGTCCCCACGGAGCCTCAACAACTAATGAAAAACTGTTTTTT CASSPHGASTTNEKLFF
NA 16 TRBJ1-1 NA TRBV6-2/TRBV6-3 TGTGCCAGCAGTTCGGCGGTGGTCAGGGAAAATACTGAAGCTTTCTTT CASSSAVVRENTEAFF
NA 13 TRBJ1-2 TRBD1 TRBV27 TGTGCCAGCAGTTTACAGTACAGGGGCGGCTACACCTTC CASSLQYRGGYTF
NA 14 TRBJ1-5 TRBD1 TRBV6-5 TGTGCCAGCAGTCGAGGGACAGGGGGTCAGCCCCAGCATTTT CASSRGTGGQPQHF
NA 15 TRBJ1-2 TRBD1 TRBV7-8 TGTGCCAGCAGCGGGACGACAGGGTATAACTATGGCTACACCTTC CASSGTTGYNYGYTF
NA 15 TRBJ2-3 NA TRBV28 TGTGCCAGCAGTTTAGGCGGACTGAGCACAGATACGCAGTATTTT CASSLGGLSTDTQYF
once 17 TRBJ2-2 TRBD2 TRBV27 TGTGCCAGCAGCCCCCGGGTGCTAGCGGCCAACACCGGGGAGCTGTTTTTT CASSPRVLAANTGELFF
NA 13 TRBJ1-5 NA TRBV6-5 TGTGCCAGCAGTCCCGGGAGCAATCAGCCCCAGCATTTT CASSPGSNQPQHF
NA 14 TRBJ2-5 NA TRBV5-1 TGCGCCAGCAGCTTGCAGGGGAACCAAGAGACCCAGTACTTC CASSLQGNQETQYF
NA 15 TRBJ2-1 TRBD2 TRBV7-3 TGTGCCAGCAGTCTCGGGACTAGCGGGTACAATGAGCAGTTCTTC CASSLGTSGYNEQFF
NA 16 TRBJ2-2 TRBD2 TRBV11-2 TGTGCCAGCAGCTTAATGTACCCGGGGGGCACCGGGGAGCTGTTTTTT CASSLMYPGGTGELFF
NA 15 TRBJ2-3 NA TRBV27 TGTGCCAGCAGTTGGCAGGGGCGTGATTGGGATACGCAGTATTTT CASSWQGRDWDTQYF
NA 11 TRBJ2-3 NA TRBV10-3 TGTGCCATCTCCCACACAGATACGCAGTATTTT CAISHTDTQYF
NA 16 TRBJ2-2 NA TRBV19 TGTGCCAGTAGTATGGGGGCAGGGAGGGACACCGGGGAGCTGTTTTTT CASSMGAGRDTGELFF
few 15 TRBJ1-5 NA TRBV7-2 TGTGCCAGCAGCCCTAGGCCCGGCGGAAATCAGCCCCAGCATTTT CASSPRPGGNQPQHF
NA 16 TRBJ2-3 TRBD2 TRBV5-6 TGTGCCAGCAGCTTCGGACTAGCTAAGGGGACAGATACGCAGTATTTT CASSFGLAKGTDTQYF